Each of the 6 T cell receptor beta chains below was sequenced from the same sample in a study of cytomegalovirus exposure and HLA in healthy donors. Here immunoSEQ multiplex PCR was the method, and the copy in TCRdb shows in-frame clones only, minus some. The sample has approximately 230,000 clones; approximately 84% are singletons. The sample comprised PBMCs. Receptor source: a man between 18 and 29 years old in good health and CMV-seropositive.

The chain recombines TRBV28 with TRBJ1-4, with unresolved D. The V end was cut by 2 bases, the J end by 3 bases, with 13 bases between. CDR1 MDHEN and CDR2 SYDVKM come from the germline V gene. The CDR3 runs 16 residues. The CDR3 reads CASSLGSGLSNEKLFF. The DNA for the CDR3 is TGTGCCAGCAGTTTAGGATCGGGCTTATCTAATGAAAAACTGTTTTTT.

The V and J genes are TRBV29-1 and TRBJ2-3; a possible D gene is TRBD2 (6 bases). Germline V gene lookup returns CDR1 SQVTM and CDR2 ANQGSEA. This CDR3 contains 14 residues. V was trimmed by 5 bases and J by 0 bases, leaving 12 bases between them. This CDR3 is CSVWEVSSTDTQYF. In DNA form, the CDR3 reads TGCAGCGTTTGGGAGGTCTCTAGCACAGATACGCAGTATTTT.

This clone was seen just once. The gene calls are TRBV27 and TRBJ2-3; 7 nucleotides agree with TRBD2. The V and J ends lost 3 bases and 1 base, in that order; junction bases with no gene match: 7. This CDR3 contains 16 residues. The germline gives CDR1 MNHEY, CDR2 SMNVEV (reference sequence). The DNA of the CDR3 is TGTGCCAGCAGTTTTCTTGCCAGCGGGGGCACAGATACGCAGTATTTT. Translating gives CASSFLASGGTDTQYF.

CDR3 DNA: TGTGCCAGCAGCGTATCCTACAGGAACACTGAAGCTTTCTTT. This gives the protein CASSVSYRNTEAFF. This chain joins TRBV9 and TRBJ1-1; unclear D gene. The CDR3 is 14 amino acids. V was trimmed by 1 base and J by 1 base, leaving 8 bases between them. Germline V gene sequence: CDR1 SGDLS, CDR2 YYNGEE. Supplemented by reference TRBV9 and TRBJ1-1, the full variable domain reads DSGVTQTPKHLITATGQRVTLRCSPRSGDLSVYWYQQSLDQGLQFLIQYYNGEERAKGNILERFSAQQFPDLHSELNLSSLELGDSALYFCASSVSYRNTEAFFGQGTRLTVV.

V gene TRBV28 combines with J gene TRBJ1-2; a weak D match, TRBD1 (6 bases). CDR1 is MDHEN and CDR2 is SYDVKM in the germline V gene. V dropped 3 bases and J dropped 4 bases, with 12 bases sitting between them. The CDR3 runs 14 residues. DNA of the CDR3: TGTGCCAGCAGTTTGGCAGGGGAAAGCTATGGCTACACCTTC. This translates into CASSLAGESYGYTF.

The chain couples TRBV2 to TRBJ1-4; possible D gene TRBD1, 5 bases. The CDR3 is 15 amino acids. Trimming took 6 bases from V and 8 from J, leaving 19 bases between them. Germline V lookup: CDR1 SNHLY, CDR2 FYNNEI. The CDR3 spells CASRADGTLGEKLFF. The CDR3 region has the DNA TGTGCCAGCAGGGCTGACGGGACCTTAGGGGAAAAACTGTTTTTT.